Listed below are T cell receptor beta chains from one sample, sequenced in a study of CD8 T cells in ankylosing spondylitis. In TCRdb, the 5' RACE reads were re-called with MiXCR into one record per CDR3 protein. Of fewer than 400,000 distinct CDR3 sequences listed, 14% to 15% are singletons. Sequenced: blood, either unsorted or a sorted T cell fraction (not recorded which). These receptors all come from a male donor with ankylosing spondylitis or in good health (not recorded which). The CDR3 runs from the conserved cysteine through the conserved F or W. A D gene is named only where the DNA matches it firmly. The size entry is marked missing in some rows and otherwise reads once, few, many or a size class.

J	V	D	size	CDR3	DNA
TRBJ1-1	TRBV10-3	.	few	CAISEGPEAFF	TGTGCCATCAGTGAAGGTCCTGAAGCTTTCTTT
TRBJ2-1	TRBV2	.	.	CASGESGSSYNEQFF	TGTGCCAGCGGAGAGAGCGGAAGCTCCTACAATGAGCAGTTCTTC
TRBJ2-2	TRBV3-1	TRBD2	many	CASSHLAGLNTGELFF	TGTGCCAGCAGCCACCTAGCGGGACTAAACACCGGGGAGCTGTTTTTT
TRBJ2-1	TRBV2	TRBD1	few	CASSEALRGQGNEQFF	TGTGCCAGCAGTGAAGCGCTTAGGGGACAGGGAAATGAGCAGTTCTTC
TRBJ2-4	TRBV4-1	.	few	CASSQLHGRENIQYF	TGCGCCAGCAGCCAACTTCATGGCCGTGAAAACATTCAGTACTTC
TRBJ2-7	TRBV7-9	.	few	CASSLDSNSYEQYF	TGTGCCAGCAGCCTAGACTCCAATTCCTACGAGCAGTACTTC
TRBJ1-1	TRBV3-1	.	.	CASSQKGNTEAFF	TGTGCCAGCAGCCAAAAGGGGAACACTGAAGCTTTCTTT
TRBJ2-5	TRBV20-1	TRBD1	few	CSAGQARQETQYF	TGCAGTGCTGGACAGGCCCGTCAAGAGACCCAGTACTTC
TRBJ2-5	TRBV6-1	.	many	CASSEAGGQETQYF	TGTGCCAGCAGTGAAGCTGGGGGCCAAGAGACCCAGTACTTC
TRBJ2-7	TRBV5-1	.	.	CASSLVGGSRHEQYF	TGCGCCAGCAGCTTGGTCGGAGGCTCTCGGCACGAGCAGTACTTC
TRBJ1-3	TRBV5-5	.	many	CASSLVQGKGNTIYF	TGTGCCAGCAGCTTGGTACAGGGTAAAGGAAACACCATATATTTT
TRBJ2-6	TRBV20-1	.	.	CSARDQGRSGANVLTF	TGCAGTGCTAGAGACCAGGGAAGGTCTGGGGCCAACGTCCTGACTTTC
TRBJ1-5	TRBV10-1	TRBD1	few	CASTETGTESYSNQPQHF	TGCGCCAGCACTGAGACCGGGACAGAGAGCTATAGCAATCAGCCCCAGCATTTT
TRBJ1-1	TRBV19	TRBD1	few	CASSIGDRGRVSTEAFF	TGTGCCAGTAGTATAGGGGACAGGGGGCGAGTAAGTACTGAAGCTTTCTTT
TRBJ2-2	TRBV12-5	.	few	CASGLVLGANTGELFF	TGTGCTAGTGGTTTGGTACTGGGAGCGAACACCGGGGAGCTGTTTTTT
TRBJ1-2	TRBV4-2	TRBD1	.	CASSQGDRVGYTF	TGTGCCAGCAGCCAAGGGGACAGGGTTGGCTACACCTTC
TRBJ2-7	TRBV7-2	.	.	CASSSKKSSSYEQYF	TGTGCCAGCAGCTCTAAAAAGTCCAGCTCCTACGAGCAGTACTTC
TRBJ1-1	TRBV12-3/TRBV12-4	.	.	CASRLGPNTEAFF	TGTGCCAGCAGGTTGGGCCCGAACACTGAAGCTTTCTTT
TRBJ1-1	TRBV20-1	.	.	CSARRSYLNTEAFF	TGCAGTGCTAGACGGTCCTACTTAAACACTGAAGCTTTCTTT
TRBJ2-2	TRBV5-5	.	many	CASSLQGYTGELFF	TGTGCCAGCAGCTTACAGGGTTACACCGGGGAGCTGTTTTTT
TRBJ2-2	TRBV28	TRBD1	few	CASKQGTGELFF	TGTGCCAGCAAACAGGGGACCGGGGAGCTGTTTTTT
TRBJ2-2	TRBV12-3/TRBV12-4	TRBD1	many	CASSPGQQNTGELFF	TGTGCCAGCAGCCCGGGACAGCAGAACACCGGGGAGCTGTTTTTT
TRBJ1-6	TRBV6-1	.	few	CASRGPRAYSPLHF	TGTGCCAGCAGGGGACCCCGGGCGTATTCACCCCTCCACTTT
TRBJ2-2	TRBV12-3/TRBV12-4	.	few	CASSPEFTGELFF	TGTGCCAGCAGTCCGGAGTTCACCGGGGAGCTGTTTTTT
TRBJ1-1	TRBV3-1	.	many	CASSRGGTEAFF	TGTGCCAGCAGCAGGGGAGGCACTGAAGCTTTCTTT
TRBJ1-2	TRBV4-2	TRBD1	few	CASSQADGQGVDGYTF	TGTGCCAGCAGCCAAGCTGATGGACAGGGAGTGGATGGCTACACCTTC
TRBJ2-3	TRBV5-1	.	.	CASSLAPRDTDTQYF	TGCGCCAGCAGCTTGGCCCCACGGGACACAGATACGCAGTATTTT
TRBJ1-5	TRBV2	.	.	CASSRGTLRSNQPQHF	TGTGCCAGCAGTCGGGGGACACTGAGGAGCAATCAGCCCCAGCATTTT
TRBJ1-2	TRBV5-1	.	.	CASSPEGPLGGYTF	TGCGCCAGCAGCCCGGAAGGACCCCTCGGTGGCTACACCTTC
TRBJ1-1	TRBV5-6	TRBD1	few	CASHFTDRLNGEAFF	TGTGCCAGCCATTTCACGGACAGGTTAAACGGTGAAGCTTTCTTT
TRBJ2-3	TRBV19	TRBD2	few	CASRTSGSDTQYF	TGTGCCAGCCGGACTAGCGGGAGTGATACGCAGTATTTT
TRBJ1-5	TRBV2	TRBD1	many	CASSPRGGFGFNQPQHF	TGTGCCAGCAGCCCCAGGGGGGGGTTTGGCTTCAATCAGCCCCAGCATTTT
TRBJ1-1	TRBV18	.	many	CASSPTEMNTEAFF	TGTGCCAGCTCACCTACAGAGATGAACACTGAAGCTTTCTTT
TRBJ1-1	TRBV7-9	.	few	CASRSPEGPEAFF	TGTGCCAGCAGATCCCCGGAGGGCCCTGAAGCTTTCTTT
TRBJ1-2	TRBV7-2	.	few	CASRAMGGGAGGYTF	TGTGCCAGCAGAGCTATGGGAGGGGGGGCAGGTGGCTACACCTTC
TRBJ1-4	TRBV7-9	.	.	CASSLKATTNEKLFF	TGTGCCAGCAGCTTAAAGGCTACAACTAATGAAAAACTGTTTTTT
TRBJ1-6	TRBV12-3/TRBV12-4	.	.	CASSYGSSYNSPLHF	TGTGCCAGCAGTTACGGGAGCTCCTATAATTCACCCCTCCACTTT
TRBJ2-3	TRBV5-1	.	.	CASSLQGLQRDTQYF	TGCGCCAGCAGCTTGCAAGGGCTACAACGAGATACGCAGTATTTT
TRBJ2-1	TRBV5-1	.	.	CASSSSGSPAGQFF	TGCGCCAGCAGCTCATCCGGGAGCCCAGCGGGGCAGTTCTTC
TRBJ2-3	TRBV7-8	.	.	CASSFARTDTQYF	TGTGCCAGCAGCTTCGCCCGCACAGATACGCAGTATTTT
TRBJ2-2	TRBV29-1	.	few	CSVGSGNPGELFF	TGCAGCGTTGGATCAGGGAACCCCGGGGAGCTGTTTTTT
TRBJ2-2	TRBV5-1	.	.	CASSLLREPNTGELFF	TGCGCCAGCAGCTTGTTACGGGAGCCGAACACCGGGGAGCTGTTTTTT
TRBJ2-7	TRBV12-3/TRBV12-4	TRBD1	many	CASSLGQEIYEQYF	TGTGCCAGCAGCCTGGGACAGGAAATCTACGAGCAGTACTTC
TRBJ2-3	TRBV14	.	few	CASSQARYTTDTQYF	TGTGCCAGCAGCCAAGCCAGATACACAACAGATACGCAGTATTTT
TRBJ2-1	TRBV9	.	few	CASSVVSHVPNEQFF	TGTGCCAGCAGCGTAGTCTCCCATGTCCCTAATGAGCAGTTCTTC
TRBJ2-1	TRBV7-2	TRBD2	.	CASSGTSQGNEQFF	TGTGCCAGCAGCGGGACTAGCCAGGGAAATGAGCAGTTCTTC
TRBJ2-7	TRBV2	.	few	CASKTGLTSYEQYF	TGTGCCAGCAAGACAGGATTGACTTCGTACGAGCAGTACTTC
TRBJ2-5	TRBV5-1	.	.	CASSLTWRETQYF	TGCGCCAGCAGCTTGACCTGGAGGGAGACCCAGTACTTC
TRBJ2-1	TRBV5-1	.	many	CASSLGTEVYNEQFF	TGCGCCAGCAGCTTGGGGACTGAAGTCTACAATGAGCAGTTCTTC
TRBJ1-6	TRBV12-3/TRBV12-4	.	many	CASSPPPLGSPLHF	TGTGCCAGCAGTCCGCCCCCTCTTGGTTCACCCCTCCACTTT
TRBJ1-5	TRBV5-1	.	.	CASSLDTPDGQPQHF	TGCGCCAGCAGCCTGGACACCCCAGATGGTCAGCCCCAGCATTTT